This section outlines one T cell receptor beta chain sequence together with its context. The antigen is not known. cDNA prepared by RNA extraction and subsequent reverse transcription served as the template for sequencing. Repertoires were generated with immunoSEQ multiplex PCR, while TCRdb's copy carries only in-frame clones and drops some. This table has approximately 57,000 clones, roughly 96% appearing once. The data originate from a study of CD8+ T cells in alopecia areata. Study summary: A 6-month off-drug phase came after tofacitinib, which had lasted 6 to 18 months.

Study-level findings and limits: Affected scalp, especially in alopecia totalis/universalis, had a higher clonality than normal scalp did.

The CDR3 spans 14 residues. Germline V lookup: CDR1 SEHNR, CDR2 FQNEAQ (reference sequence). V dropped 5 bases and J dropped 4 bases, with 15 bases sitting between them. Samples from alopecia areata patients were lesional scalp punch biopsies and peripheral blood. Sorting of CD4+ and CD8+ T cells was performed on PBMCs. The gene calls are TRBV7-9 and TRBJ2-7, with a tentative D call TRBD1 (7 bases). The input for sequencing was CD8+ T cells sorted from blood, taken at week 0. The sequence derives from a human donor with alopecia areata. CDR3 sequence reads: CASSTGGTEYEQYF. DNA of the CDR3: TGTGCCAGCAGCACAGGCGGGACAGAATACGAGCAGTACTTC. The whole variable domain, remainder taken from reference TRBV7-9 and TRBJ2-7, is DTGVSQNPRHKITKRGQNVTFRCDPISEHNRLYWYRQTLGQGPEFLTYFQNEAQLEKSRLLSDRFSAERPKGSFSTLEIQRTEQGDSAMYLCASSTGGTEYEQYFGPGTRLTVT.